This T cell receptor (beta chain) was sequenced during a study of blood T cell repertoires in COVID-19. Study at large: T cells, B-cell-depleted T cells, or PBMCs supplied cDNA or gDNA.

This CDR3 is built from 15 residues. CDR1 LGHNA and CDR2 YNFKEQ come from the germline V gene. J was trimmed by 4 bases and V by 0 bases; bases with no gene match: 2. Individuals drawn from under 30 US areas were about 18 to 100 years old. Assignments of participants to cohorts depended upon their own reported clinical history. Method: immunoSEQ multiplex PCR; TCRdb's copy keeps in-frame clones and lacks some. The table has some 320,000 clones, 85% to 90% seen once. The chain employs TRBV4-2 and TRBJ2-3; 9 bases agree with TRBD2. This receptor was identified in a woman aged 45-60 years who had been exposed to COVID-19. Sequencing was performed on PBMCs or T cells enriched from blood (not recorded which). The CDR3 is CASSQERGGPDTQYF. The CDR3 DNA follows: TGTGCCAGCAGCCAAGAGCGGGGGGGCCCAGATACGCAGTATTTT.